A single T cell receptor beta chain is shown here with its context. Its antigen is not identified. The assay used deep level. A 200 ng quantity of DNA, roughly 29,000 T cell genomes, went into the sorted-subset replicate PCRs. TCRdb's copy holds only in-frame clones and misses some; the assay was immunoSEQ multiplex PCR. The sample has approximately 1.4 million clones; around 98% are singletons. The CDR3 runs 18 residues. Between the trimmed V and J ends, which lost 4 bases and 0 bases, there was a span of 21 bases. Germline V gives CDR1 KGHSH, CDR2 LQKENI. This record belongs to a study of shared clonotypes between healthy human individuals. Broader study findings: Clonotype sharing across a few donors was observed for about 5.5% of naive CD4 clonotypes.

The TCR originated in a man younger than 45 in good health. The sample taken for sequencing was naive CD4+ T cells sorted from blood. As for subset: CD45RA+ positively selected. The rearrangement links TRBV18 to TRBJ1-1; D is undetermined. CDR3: CASSRSGPPGFVNTEAFF. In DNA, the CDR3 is TGTGCCAGCTCACGGAGCGGCCCCCCTGGTTTCGTGAACACTGAAGCTTTCTTT.